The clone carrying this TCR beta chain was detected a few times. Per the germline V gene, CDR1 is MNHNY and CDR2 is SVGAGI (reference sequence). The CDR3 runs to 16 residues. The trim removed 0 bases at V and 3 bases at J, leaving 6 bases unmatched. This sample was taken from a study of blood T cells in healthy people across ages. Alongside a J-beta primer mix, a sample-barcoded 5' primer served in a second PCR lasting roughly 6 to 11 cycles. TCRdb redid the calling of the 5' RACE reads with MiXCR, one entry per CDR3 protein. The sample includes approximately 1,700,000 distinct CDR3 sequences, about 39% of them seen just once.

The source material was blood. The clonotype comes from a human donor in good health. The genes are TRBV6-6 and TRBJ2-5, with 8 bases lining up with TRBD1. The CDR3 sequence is CASSYSGQGGEETQYF. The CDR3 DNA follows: TGTGCCAGCAGTTACTCAGGACAGGGCGGGGAAGAGACCCAGTACTTC.